The entry that follows covers one T cell receptor (beta chain) sequence. Its antigen is still unknown. Trimming stripped 4 bases from V and 8 bases from J, with 12 bases between. In germline, CDR1 is SGDLS, CDR2 YYNGEE. The CDR3 is 12 residues long. Of the isolated RNA, all was reverse transcribed, and so the sequenced material was expressed TCRB transcripts. Libraries were prepared by immunoSEQ multiplex PCR; TCRdb keeps only in-frame clonotypes and omits some of them. This sample has approximately 170,000 clones; roughly 9% occur once, and the top ten carry 2.3%. The data were obtained in a study of beta chain features in type 1 diabetes. At the level of the study: Patients did not differ from healthy donors in age, gender or cell yield.

Study results and limitations: Moderately but significantly shorter TCRB CDR3s were found in Type 1 diabetes patients in all four CD4+ subsets.

Sequencing used central memory CD4+ T cells from blood. The sequence came from a woman aged 18-30 years in good health. This chain uses TRBV9 with TRBJ1-2; D is possibly TRBD1 (6 bases). The CDR3 here is CASSTGTHGYTF. In DNA form, the CDR3 reads TGTGCCAGCAGCACAGGGACCCACGGCTACACCTTC.